Listed below are T cell receptor beta chains from one sample, sequenced in a study of T cell repertoires in cytomegalovirus infection. Their target antigens are unknown. Using its own MiXCR run on the reads, TCRdb lists one record per CDR3 protein. Among around 85,000 distinct CDR3 sequences, roughly half were seen once, and the ten largest hold 90% to 95%. The source was CD8+ T cells from cultured PBMCs, collected from culture after CMV antigen stimulation. These receptor sequences come from a human donor in good health (CMV status not recorded). Some clones in this sample may be carry-over from other donors' samples. The CDR3 runs from the conserved cysteine through the conserved F or W. A D gene is named only where the DNA matches it firmly. Rows may omit the clone size; those that give it use once, few, many or a size class.

v_call: TRBV6-2/TRBV6-3
clone_size: -
j_call: TRBJ2-3
d_call: TRBD2
cdr3_nt: TGTGCCAGCAGCGCGCGGGGGGGGGCCGCGGATACGCAGTATTTT
cdr3_aa: CASSARGGAADTQYF

v_call: TRBV23-1
clone_size: -
j_call: TRBJ1-5
d_call: -
cdr3_nt: TGCGCCAGCAGTCAATCGAACCGCGCCAGCAATCAGCCCCAGCATTTT
cdr3_aa: CASSQSNRASNQPQHF

v_call: TRBV7-2
clone_size: -
j_call: TRBJ1-4
d_call: -
cdr3_nt: TGTGCCAGCAGCTTAGGTACCCCCGACGGTGAAAAACTGTTTTTT
cdr3_aa: CASSLGTPDGEKLFF

v_call: TRBV27
clone_size: few
j_call: TRBJ1-1
d_call: -
cdr3_nt: TGTGCCAGCAGTCTACAGGGTATGGACGGAGCTTTCTTT
cdr3_aa: CASSLQGMDGAFF

v_call: TRBV7-3
clone_size: few
j_call: TRBJ1-2
d_call: TRBD1
cdr3_nt: TGTGCCAGCAGCGCTACCGGGACAGGGGACGGCTACACCTTC
cdr3_aa: CASSATGTGDGYTF

v_call: TRBV10-3
clone_size: -
j_call: TRBJ2-3
d_call: TRBD2
cdr3_nt: TGTGCCATCAGAGGGCTAGCGGGAGCCAGAGCAGATACGCAGTATTTT
cdr3_aa: CAIRGLAGARADTQYF

v_call: TRBV7-9
clone_size: few
j_call: TRBJ2-7
d_call: TRBD2
cdr3_nt: TGTGCCAGCAGCTTTCGGGAGGGCCCCGACGAGCAGTACTTC
cdr3_aa: CASSFREGPDEQYF

v_call: TRBV4-2
clone_size: once
j_call: TRBJ2-5
d_call: TRBD2
cdr3_nt: TGTGCCAGCAGCCAGACCGGGACTAGCGAAGAGACCCAGTACTTC
cdr3_aa: CASSQTGTSEETQYF

v_call: TRBV4-1
clone_size: -
j_call: TRBJ2-3
d_call: -
cdr3_nt: TGCGCCAGCAGCCCCTCAGCGAGGGAAACAGATACGCAGTATTTT
cdr3_aa: CASSPSARETDTQYF

v_call: TRBV5-1
clone_size: few
j_call: TRBJ2-2
d_call: -
cdr3_nt: TGCGCCAGCAGCTTGGTGGCGAACACCGGGGAGCTGTTTTTT
cdr3_aa: CASSLVANTGELFF

v_call: TRBV7-8
clone_size: -
j_call: TRBJ2-2
d_call: -
cdr3_nt: TGTGCCAGCAGCTTAGTCAGGGAAGGACTACTCCTCACCGGGGAGCTGTTTTTT
cdr3_aa: CASSLVREGLLLTGELFF

v_call: TRBV7-9
clone_size: -
j_call: TRBJ2-1
d_call: -
cdr3_nt: TGTGCCAGCAGCACGCTCCCTGATGAGCAGTTCTTC
cdr3_aa: CASSTLPDEQFF

v_call: TRBV28
clone_size: -
j_call: TRBJ1-1
d_call: -
cdr3_nt: TGTGCCACTTTCTCGTCGGGGCGCGGGAACACTGAAGCTTTCTTT
cdr3_aa: CATFSSGRGNTEAFF

v_call: TRBV28
clone_size: -
j_call: TRBJ1-4
d_call: -
cdr3_nt: TGTGCCAGCAGTTTGCGGGGGTCCACATTAACTAATGAAAAACTGTTTTTT
cdr3_aa: CASSLRGSTLTNEKLFF

v_call: TRBV9
clone_size: -
j_call: TRBJ1-5
d_call: -
cdr3_nt: TGTGCCAGCAGCGGTTGGGGGGGTAAATATAGCAATCAGCCCCAGCATTTT
cdr3_aa: CASSGWGGKYSNQPQHF

v_call: TRBV7-9
clone_size: few
j_call: TRBJ2-1
d_call: TRBD2
cdr3_nt: TGTGCCAGCAGCGCCCAACTAGCGGGGGGGCTCAGGATCTACAATGAGCAGTTCTTC
cdr3_aa: CASSAQLAGGLRIYNEQFF

v_call: TRBV12-3/TRBV12-4
clone_size: -
j_call: TRBJ1-4
d_call: -
cdr3_nt: TGTGCCAGCAGTTTGAGACCGCACGGGCGGGAACTGTTTTTT
cdr3_aa: CASSLRPHGRELFF

v_call: TRBV11-2
clone_size: -
j_call: TRBJ2-3
d_call: TRBD2
cdr3_nt: TGTGCCAGCAGCTTAGGAGGGACTAGCGGGGTGCCAGGGGATACGCAGTATTTT
cdr3_aa: CASSLGGTSGVPGDTQYF

v_call: TRBV7-9
clone_size: -
j_call: TRBJ2-1
d_call: TRBD2
cdr3_nt: TGTGCCAGCAGCACGGGACTAGCGTTTTACAATGAGCAGTTCTTC
cdr3_aa: CASSTGLAFYNEQFF